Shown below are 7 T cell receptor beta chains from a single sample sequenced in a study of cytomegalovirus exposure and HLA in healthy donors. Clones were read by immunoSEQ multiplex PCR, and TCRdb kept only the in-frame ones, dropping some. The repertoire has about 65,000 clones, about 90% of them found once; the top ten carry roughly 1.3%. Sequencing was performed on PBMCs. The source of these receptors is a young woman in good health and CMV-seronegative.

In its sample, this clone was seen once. The CDR3: CASSSPDRGGNQPQHF. In nucleotides, the CDR3 is TGTGCCAGCAGCTCCCCTGACAGGGGAGGGAATCAGCCCCAGCATTTT. This chain uses TRBV7-2 with TRBJ1-5, with TRBD1 identical over 8 bases. Germline CDR1 SGHTA, CDR2 FQGNSA. With V trimmed by 4 bases and J by 4 bases, 9 bases remained unmatched. The CDR3 has 16 residues.

The CDR3 coding sequence is TGTGCCAGCAGCCGTACAGGGACAGCCTCCTACGAGCAGTACTTC. Amino acids: CASSRTGTASYEQYF. The chain uses TRBV6-5 and TRBJ2-7; TRBD1 aligns across 7 bases. This CDR3 is 15 amino acids long. Germline CDR1 is MNHEY and CDR2 is SVGAGI. V was pared by 6 bases and J by 0 bases, with 8 bases of the junction left unmatched.

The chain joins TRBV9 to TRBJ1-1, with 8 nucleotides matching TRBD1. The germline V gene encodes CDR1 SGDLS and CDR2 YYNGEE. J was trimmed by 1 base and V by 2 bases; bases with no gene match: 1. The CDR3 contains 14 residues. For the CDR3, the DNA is TGTGCCAGCAGCGTCGGACAGGGGAACACTGAAGCTTTCTTT. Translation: CASSVGQGNTEAFF.

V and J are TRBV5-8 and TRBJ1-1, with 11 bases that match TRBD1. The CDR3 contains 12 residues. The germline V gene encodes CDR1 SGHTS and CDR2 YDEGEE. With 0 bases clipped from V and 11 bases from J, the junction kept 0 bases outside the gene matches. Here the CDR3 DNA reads TGTGCCAGCAGCTTGGGGGACAGGGGGGCTTTCTTT. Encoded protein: CASSLGDRGAFF.

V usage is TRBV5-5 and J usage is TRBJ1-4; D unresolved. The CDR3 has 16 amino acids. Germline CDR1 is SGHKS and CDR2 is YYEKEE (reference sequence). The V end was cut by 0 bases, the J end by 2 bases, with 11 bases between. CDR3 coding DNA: TGTGCCAGCAGCTTGGCTAGTGGTTCGACTAATGAAAAACTGTTTTTT. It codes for CASSLASGSTNEKLFF.

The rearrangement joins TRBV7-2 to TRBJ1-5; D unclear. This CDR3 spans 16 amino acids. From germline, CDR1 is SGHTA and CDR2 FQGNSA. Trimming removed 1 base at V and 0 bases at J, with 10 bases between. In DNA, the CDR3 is TGTGCCAGCAGCTTAGGGAGGAGTGGTAGCAATCAGCCCCAGCATTTT. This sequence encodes CASSLGRSGSNQPQHF. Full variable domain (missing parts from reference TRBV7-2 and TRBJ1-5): GAGVSQSPSNKVTEKGKDVELRCDPISGHTALYWYRQSLGQGLEFLIYFQGNSAPDKSGLPSDRFSAERTGGSVSTLTIQRTQQEDSAVYLCASSLGRSGSNQPQHFGDGTRLSIL.

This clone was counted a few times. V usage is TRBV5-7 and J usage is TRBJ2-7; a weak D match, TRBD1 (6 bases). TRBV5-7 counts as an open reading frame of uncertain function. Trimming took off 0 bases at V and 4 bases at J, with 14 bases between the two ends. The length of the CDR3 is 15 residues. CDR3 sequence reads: CASSLEQGPGYEQYF. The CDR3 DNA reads TGTGCCAGCAGCTTGGAACAGGGCCCAGGTTACGAGCAGTACTTC.